The 8 T cell receptor beta chains reported below all come from one sample, sequenced in a study of CD8 T cells in ankylosing spondylitis. TCRdb re-derived calls from the 5' RACE reads in MiXCR, one entry per CDR3 protein. This sample has 250,000 to 300,000 distinct CDR3 sequences; roughly 20% occur once, and the top ten carry around 8%. Sequencing was performed on blood, either unsorted or a sorted T cell fraction (not recorded which). The receptors originated from a male donor with ankylosing spondylitis or in good health (not recorded which).

Ten or more counts support this clonotype. The V and J genes are TRBV15 and TRBJ2-1; 15 bases map to TRBD2. With V trimmed by 0 bases and J by 12 bases, 3 bases remained unmatched. The CDR3 loop spans 15 amino acids. Germline CDR1 is LNHNV and CDR2 is YYDKDF (reference sequence). Written as DNA, the CDR3 is TGTGCCACCAGCAGAGAGGGACTAGCGGGAGGCCGGCAGTTCTTC. It encodes CATSREGLAGGRQFF.

This clonotype has a count of ten or more. The chain couples TRBV10-3 to TRBJ1-3; D is unresolved. V gave up 11 bases and J gave up 0 bases, with 17 bases separating them. This CDR3 has 15 amino acids. Germline CDR1 ENHRY, CDR2 SYGVKD. The CDR3: CAYKTGLGSGNTIYF. The CDR3 DNA follows: TGTGCCTACAAGACGGGCCTGGGCTCTGGAAACACCATATATTTT.

Details on this clonotype: One base away lies a much larger clone, so this may be a sequencing read error. The genes are TRBV25-1 and TRBJ1-5, with D perhaps TRBD1 (5 bases). CDR3 length equals 14 residues. CDR1 and CDR2 from the germline V gene are MGHDK and SYGVNS. CDR3 region: CASSPGGWSQPHHF. CDR3 nucleotides: TGTGCCAGCAGTCCGGGGGGATGGAGTCAGCCCCACCATTTT.

In this sample, this clonotype turned up a few times. The chain employs TRBV28 and TRBJ2-1; TRBD1 might be the D (5 bases). V lost 3 bases, J lost 2 bases, and 11 bases lay in between. Germline V gene sequence: CDR1 MDHEN, CDR2 SYDVKM. The CDR3 loop spans 15 amino acids. The CDR3, as DNA: TGTGCCAGCAGTTTGACCAGGGCGACCTACAATGAGCAGTTCTTC. It yields the protein CASSLTRATYNEQFF.

V usage is TRBV12-3 or TRBV12-4 and J usage is TRBJ1-1; the D is unclear. This CDR3 contains 15 residues. Trimming took 3 bases from V and 4 from J, leaving 15 bases between them. Here the CDR3 DNA reads TGTGCCAGCAGTTTGGGGTCTTCAAGTTTCACTGAAGCTTTCTTT. Encoded protein: CASSLGSSSFTEAFF.

V is TRBV6-1 and J is TRBJ1-1; a possible D gene is TRBD1 (5 bases). The CDR3 sequence is 15 residues long. CDR1 is MNHNS and CDR2 is SASEGT in the germline V gene. V was shortened by 7 bases and J by 0 bases, with 15 bases between the two germline ends. The CDR3 reads CASTPLDRLNTEAFF. The CDR3 bases are TGTGCCAGCACTCCCCTCGACAGACTGAACACTGAAGCTTTCTTT.

This rearrangement joins TRBV2 to TRBJ2-3, with TRBD2 as a possible D gene (5 bases). The CDR3 loop spans 18 amino acids. The germline V gene has CDR1 SNHLY and CDR2 FYNNEI. V lost 7 bases to trimming and J lost 5 bases, with 28 bases between them. CDR3 nucleotide sequence: TGTGCCAGCATAAAAACATCATCGACCCTCACTAGGGAAGATACGCAGTATTTT. It encodes CASIKTSSTLTREDTQYF.

In its sample, this clonotype was seen many times. The rearrangement joins TRBV9 to TRBJ2-3; TRBD2 matches 11 bases. The CDR3 totals 16 residues. Trimming took 1 base from V and 2 from J; bases not matched to a gene: 3. Looked up from germline, CDR1 is SGDLS and CDR2 is YYNGEE. This chain's CDR3 is CASSVTTSGDTDTQYF. In DNA, the CDR3 is TGTGCCAGCAGCGTAACGACTAGCGGGGACACAGATACGCAGTATTTT.